The source of this T cell receptor (beta chain) is a study of blood T cell repertoires in COVID-19. Participants were aged about 18 to 89 years from around 26 US areas. Sequencing was performed with immunoSEQ multiplex PCR; in TCRdb, only in-frame clones are kept and a portion is missing. The table lists 200,000 to 250,000 clones, nearly 90% of them singletons. Germline assignment: CDR1 LNHDA and CDR2 SQIVND (reference sequence). Trimming shortened V by 7 bases and J by 1 base, and 13 bases separated the two germline ends. There are 14 residues in the CDR3. Source material: PBMCs or T cells enriched from blood (not recorded which). V and J are TRBV19 and TRBJ1-2; D perhaps matches TRBD1 (6 bases). The origin of this receptor is a man aged 25-45 years who had recovered from COVID-19. In DNA form, the CDR3 reads TGTGCCAGTAATAGGGGGGGCAGTAACTATGGCTACACCTTC. This translates into CASNRGGSNYGYTF. Based on the CDR3 plus reference TRBV19 and TRBJ1-2, the full variable domain is DGGITQSPKYLFRKEGQNVTLSCEQNLNHDAMYWYRQDPGQGLRLIYYSQIVNDFQKGDIAEGYSVSREKKESFPLTVTSAQKNPTAFYLCASNRGGSNYGYTFGSGTRLTVV.